This note documents a single TCR beta chain sequence. Antigen unknown. CDR3 length: 15 amino acids. J lost 0 bases, V lost 5 bases, and 2 bases had no gene match. Germline-derived CDR1 and CDR2 are SGHTA and FQGNSA. These data originate in a study of CD8+ T cells in alopecia areata. Points from the study as a whole: How baseline CD8+ expansion relates to response remains uncertain (there was one nonresponder). Amid tofacitinib therapy, many expanded lesional clones stayed present in scalp and blood. Sequencing of scalp tissue also captures the resident alphabeta T cells of normal skin.

Extracted from the samples, RNA was reverse transcribed into cDNA to serve as the sequencing template. Profiled with immunoSEQ multiplex PCR; TCRdb holds only in-frame clones, not every one. The sample holds approximately 210,000 clones, around three fifths seen once. Sample treatment: oral pan-JAK inhibitor, 5-10 mg twice daily. Lesional scalp punch biopsies and peripheral blood came from alopecia areata patients. Sequenced here: CD4+ T cells sorted from blood, sampled at week 4, from a patient treated with tofacitinib. The gene calls are TRBV7-2 and TRBJ1-4, with 8 bases lining up with TRBD1. The origin of this receptor is a human donor with alopecia areata. The CDR3 here is CASSPGGATNEKLFF. The CDR3 DNA sequence: TGTGCCAGCAGCCCAGGGGGCGCAACTAATGAAAAACTGTTTTTT.